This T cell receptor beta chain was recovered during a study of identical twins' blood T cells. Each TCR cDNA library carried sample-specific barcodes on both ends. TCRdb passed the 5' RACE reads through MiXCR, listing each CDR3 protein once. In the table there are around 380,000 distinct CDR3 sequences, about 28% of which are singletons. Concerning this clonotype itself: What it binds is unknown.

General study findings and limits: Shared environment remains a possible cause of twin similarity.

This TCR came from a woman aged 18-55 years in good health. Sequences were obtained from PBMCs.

The CDR3 sequence is CASSLVLRGRFTGELFF. CDR3 in DNA: TGTGCCAGCAGCTTAGTTCTGAGGGGAAGGTTCACCGGGGAGCTGTTTTTT. This chain connects TRBV7-9 to TRBJ2-2, with D possibly called TRBD1 or TRBD2 (5 bases each). Germline V gives CDR1 SEHNR, CDR2 FQNEAQ (reference sequence). The CDR3 length is 17 residues. Trimming pared 1 base from V and 4 bases from J, leaving 16 bases between.